A selection of T cell receptor beta chains follows, all from one sample in a study of T cell changes during pregnancy in multiple sclerosis. Repertoires were generated with immunoSEQ multiplex PCR, while TCRdb's copy carries only in-frame clones and drops some. The sample has roughly 53,000 clones, 90% seen once; the top ten hold just over 3%. The input for sequencing was CD8+ T cells from peripheral blood mononuclear cells, taken before pregnancy. The receptors derive from a female donor with multiple sclerosis, enrolled in a pregnancy study. CDR3s include the opening cysteine and the closing phenylalanine or tryptophan. Fields, in order: clone size, J gene, V gene, D gene, CDR3 protein, CDR3 DNA. A D gene is named only where the DNA matches it firmly. Only part of the rows carry a size: once, few, many, or a class if the clone is expanded.

size: NA
J: TRBJ2-7
V: TRBV10-3
D: TRBD1
CDR3: CAINSGTGGTSGTYEQYF
DNA: TGTGCCATCAACTCCGGGACAGGGGGAACTAGCGGAACTTACGAGCAGTACTTC

size: NA
J: TRBJ1-3
V: TRBV4-3
D: TRBD1
CDR3: CASSQVGQGTGNTIYF
DNA: TGCGCCAGCAGCCAGGTCGGACAGGGGACTGGAAACACCATATATTTT

size: NA
J: TRBJ2-2
V: TRBV6-4
D: NA
CDR3: CASSREVEPSNTGELFF
DNA: TGTGCCAGCAGTCGTGAGGTGGAACCGTCGAACACCGGGGAGCTGTTTTTT

size: NA
J: TRBJ1-1
V: TRBV30
D: NA
CDR3: CAWSTLSLANTEAFF
DNA: TGTGCCTGGAGTACACTAAGCCTGGCGAACACTGAAGCTTTCTTT

size: few
J: TRBJ2-6
V: TRBV6-1
D: NA
CDR3: CASREQGSGANVLTF
DNA: TGTGCCAGCAGGGAACAGGGATCTGGGGCCAACGTCCTGACTTTC

size: NA
J: TRBJ2-3
V: TRBV7-6
D: NA
CDR3: CASSLGGGRDTQYF
DNA: TGTGCCAGCAGCTTAGGGGGGGGCCGAGATACGCAGTATTTT

size: NA
J: TRBJ2-7
V: TRBV9
D: NA
CDR3: CASSAQEDEQYF
DNA: TGTGCCAGCAGCGCCCAGGAGGACGAGCAGTACTTC

size: once
J: TRBJ2-5
V: TRBV25-1
D: NA
CDR3: CASSPKEQETQYF
DNA: TGTGCCAGCAGTCCTAAGGAGCAAGAGACCCAGTACTTC

size: NA
J: TRBJ1-1
V: TRBV6-5
D: TRBD1
CDR3: CASKTQGQGTEAFF
DNA: TGTGCCAGCAAAACACAAGGACAGGGAACTGAAGCTTTCTTT

size: NA
J: TRBJ2-3
V: TRBV9
D: TRBD2
CDR3: CASSYVSGRSTDTQYF
DNA: TGTGCCAGCAGCTACGTAAGCGGGAGAAGCACAGATACGCAGTATTTT

size: NA
J: TRBJ1-2
V: TRBV4-3
D: TRBD1
CDR3: CASSSGQANYGYTF
DNA: TGCGCCAGCAGCTCCGGACAGGCTAACTATGGCTACACCTTC

size: NA
J: TRBJ2-7
V: TRBV7-9
D: NA
CDR3: CASSASGSPYEQYF
DNA: TGTGCCAGCAGCGCCTCAGGGTCTCCCTACGAGCAGTACTTC

size: NA
J: TRBJ1-4
V: TRBV6-5
D: TRBD1
CDR3: CATRGRGPEEKLFF
DNA: TGTGCCACGCGGGGCAGGGGGCCTGAAGAAAAACTGTTTTTT

size: NA
J: TRBJ1-2
V: TRBV20-1
D: TRBD1
CDR3: CSARAGGGYTF
DNA: TGCAGTGCTCGTGCAGGGGGTGGCTACACCTTC

size: NA
J: TRBJ2-7
V: TRBV19
D: NA
CDR3: CASSIEGRRDDEQYF
DNA: TGTGCCAGTAGTATAGAGGGGCGCAGAGATGACGAGCAGTACTTC

size: NA
J: TRBJ2-3
V: TRBV19
D: NA
CDR3: CASSFYLATGTDTQYF
DNA: TGTGCCAGTAGTTTCTACCTAGCGACTGGCACAGATACGCAGTATTTT

size: NA
J: TRBJ2-7
V: TRBV25-1
D: NA
CDR3: CASTSEPGGGSYEQYF
DNA: TGTGCCAGCACTAGTGAACCCGGCGGAGGATCCTACGAGCAGTACTTC

size: NA
J: TRBJ2-3
V: TRBV9
D: TRBD2
CDR3: CASSEGLADSTDTQYF
DNA: TGTGCCAGCAGCGAGGGACTAGCCGACAGCACAGATACGCAGTATTTT

size: NA
J: TRBJ1-4
V: TRBV5-6
D: NA
CDR3: CASSLAGQNNEKLFF
DNA: TGTGCCAGCAGCTTGGCTGGACAGAATAATGAAAAACTGTTTTTT

size: NA
J: TRBJ1-5
V: TRBV7-6
D: NA
CDR3: CASSLGAGNQPQHF
DNA: TGTGCCAGCAGCTTAGGGGCAGGAAATCAGCCCCAGCATTTT

size: NA
J: TRBJ1-1
V: TRBV2
D: NA
CDR3: CARQRQYMNTEAFF
DNA: TGTGCCAGACAAAGACAGTACATGAACACTGAAGCTTTCTTT

size: NA
J: TRBJ1-1
V: TRBV4-1
D: NA
CDR3: CASSHALEAANTEAFF
DNA: TGCGCCAGCAGCCACGCACTGGAGGCGGCGAACACTGAAGCTTTCTTT